This TCR beta chain was identified during a study of T cell responses to AZD1222 COVID-19 vaccine. Overall study findings and caveats: There were repertoire samples only from the period after the peak T cell response.

TCRdb's copy holds only in-frame clones and misses some; the assay was immunoSEQ multiplex PCR. The repertoire includes about 140,000 clones, about 90% of them detected once, and about 6% sits in the top ten. CDR3 length: 15 residues. Between the trimmed V and J ends, which lost 2 bases and 5 bases, there was a span of 15 bases. The germline V gene encodes CDR1 WNHNN and CDR2 SYGVQD (reference sequence). Both about-4-week and about-12-week second-dose recipients were combined. Regarding this clone: Antigen: not known.

The J gene is TRBJ2-5, the V gene TRBV10-1; D not certain. The clonotype was recovered from an adult who received the AZD1222 COVID-19 vaccine. Sequenced material: peripheral blood, taken 28 days after the second AZD1222 dose. CDR3 bases: TGCGCCAGCAGTGAGAACGCTCGCAAATGGGAGACCCAGTACTTC. This encodes CASSENARKWETQYF.